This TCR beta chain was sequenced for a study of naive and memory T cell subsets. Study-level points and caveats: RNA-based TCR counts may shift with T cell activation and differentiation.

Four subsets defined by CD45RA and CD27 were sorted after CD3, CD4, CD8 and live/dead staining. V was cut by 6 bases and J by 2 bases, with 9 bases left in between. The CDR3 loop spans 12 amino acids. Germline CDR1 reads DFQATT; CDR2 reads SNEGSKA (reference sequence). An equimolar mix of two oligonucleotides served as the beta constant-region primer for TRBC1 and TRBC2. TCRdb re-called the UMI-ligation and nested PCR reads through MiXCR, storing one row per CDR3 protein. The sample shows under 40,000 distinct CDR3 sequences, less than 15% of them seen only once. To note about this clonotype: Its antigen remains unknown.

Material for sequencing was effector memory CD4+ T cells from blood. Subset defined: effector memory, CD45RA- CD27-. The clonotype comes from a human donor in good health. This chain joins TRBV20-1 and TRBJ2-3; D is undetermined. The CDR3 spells CSAQSPTDTQYF. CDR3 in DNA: TGCAGTGCCCAATCCCCCACAGATACGCAGTATTTT.